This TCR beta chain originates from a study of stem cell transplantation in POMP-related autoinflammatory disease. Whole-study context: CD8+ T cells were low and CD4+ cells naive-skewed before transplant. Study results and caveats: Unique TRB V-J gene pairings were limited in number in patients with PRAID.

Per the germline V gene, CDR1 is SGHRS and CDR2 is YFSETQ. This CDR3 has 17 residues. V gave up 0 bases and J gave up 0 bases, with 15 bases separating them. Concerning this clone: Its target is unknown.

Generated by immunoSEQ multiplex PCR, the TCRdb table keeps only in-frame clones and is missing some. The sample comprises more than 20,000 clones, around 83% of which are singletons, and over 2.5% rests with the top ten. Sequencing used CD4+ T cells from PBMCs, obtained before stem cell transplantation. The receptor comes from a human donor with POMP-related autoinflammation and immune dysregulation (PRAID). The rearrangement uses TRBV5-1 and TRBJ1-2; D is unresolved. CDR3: CASSLVPGPAANYGYTF. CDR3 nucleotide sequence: TGCGCCAGCAGCTTGGTACCCGGGCCAGCGGCTAACTATGGCTACACCTTC.